This T cell receptor delta chain appears in the sequencing data of a study of human gamma delta and Vdelta1 T cells. Overall study findings and caveats: Acute myeloid leukemia was reportedly broadly targeted by polyclonal Delta One T cells.

Unmatched junction bases numbered 4, after V lost 4 bases and J lost 1 base. CDR1 and CDR2 from the germline V gene are TSWWSYY and QGS. The CDR3 contains 16 residues. Concerning this clone itself: What it binds is unknown.

TCRdb ran CATT on the PCR reads. Among 6,200 or so delta-chain clones listed, 40% to 50% were seen once. The sequence came from a human donor in good health. The chain links TRDV1 to TRDJ1, with 12 bases matching TRDD3. The material sequenced was Vdelta1 gamma-delta T cells from blood grown in culture (DOT cells). The CDR3 sequence: CALGVNWGIPTDKLIF. The DNA of the CDR3 is TGTGCTCTTGGGGTGAACTGGGGGATACCCACCGATAAACTCATCTTT.